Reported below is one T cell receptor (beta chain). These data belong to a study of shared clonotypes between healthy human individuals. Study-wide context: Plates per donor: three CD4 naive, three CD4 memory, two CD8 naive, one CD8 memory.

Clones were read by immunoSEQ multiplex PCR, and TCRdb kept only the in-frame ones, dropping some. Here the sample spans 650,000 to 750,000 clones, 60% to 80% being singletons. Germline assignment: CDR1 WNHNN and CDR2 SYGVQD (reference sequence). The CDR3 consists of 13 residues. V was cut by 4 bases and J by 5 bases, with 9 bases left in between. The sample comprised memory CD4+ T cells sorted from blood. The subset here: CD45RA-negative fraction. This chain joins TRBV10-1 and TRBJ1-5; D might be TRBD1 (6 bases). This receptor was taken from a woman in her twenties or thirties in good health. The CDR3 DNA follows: TGCGCCAGCAGTGCGAACAGGGATCAGCCCCAGCATTTT. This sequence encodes CASSANRDQPQHF.